This TCR beta chain is from a study of T-cell memory formation after mild COVID-19 (dated by TCRdb to 2020 to 2023). About the study as a whole: Most TCR sequence clusters were specific to one of the two donors. Longitudinal TCRalpha and TCRbeta repertoire sequencing tracked T-cell clones expanding and contracting after mild COVID-19 in a couple of donors. The cohort was made up of two young adult volunteers, one female and one male, who were previously healthy. What the authors observed across the whole study: Some responding clones were found in pre-infection memory, which suggests that pre-existing cross-reactive memory T cells took part in the SARS-CoV-2 response. The study included only two mild cases, and larger cohorts that include severe cases with pre-infection samples were judged to be necessary. Contracting CD4+ clones were located mainly in the CM and EM memory subsets, whereas CD8+ clones were found to be enriched in EMRA. From day 15 to 85, contracting clones showed balanced CD4/CD8 phenotypes, whereas a second wave of clones that expanded from day 15 to 37 leaned towards CD4+. Whether the second-wave clones peaking on day 37 were SARS-CoV-2 specific was not confirmed.

Ficoll-Paque density gradient centrifugation was used to isolate PBMCs. The sequencer was an Illumina NovaSeq 6000. TCRalpha and TCRbeta cDNA libraries were constructed by 5'RACE with constant-segment primers, with sample barcodes and unique molecular identifiers being introduced. RNA was extracted from every sample with Trizol reagent. Libraries were amplified in two PCR steps, with a second sample barcode and Illumina TruSeq adapters added in the second step. Sequencing of libraries was performed on an Illumina NovaSeq with 2 x 150 bp paired-end reads. Per the authors' processing: With migec v1.2.7, reads were demultiplexed and then collapsed into UMI-guided consensus sequences. Using mixcr v2.1.11, the UMI consensuses were aligned to TRA and TRB V and J templates and assembled into clonotypes. A clonotype was counted as expanded or contracted only when both edgeR and NoisET called the clonotype significant, with the noise models trained on biological replicates. edgeR calls used a false discovery rate-adjusted p below 0.01 and a log2 fold-change threshold of 1. As an exploratory analysis of dynamics, max-normalized trajectories of the 1000 most abundant clonotypes were examined with PCA combined with hierarchical clustering. Separately sequenced CD4+ and CD8+ repertoires were used to assign the CD4 or CD8 phenotype of responding clones. Through fastp at Q25 and MiXCR, TCRdb rebuilt clones from the public reads, retaining in-frame beta chains. CDR3 protein duplicates are merged, each entry listing the most common genes and DNA. The V and J calls come from TCRdb's annotation, not from the publication. Within this sample are approximately 180,000 distinct CDR3 sequences, with around 15% of them counted one time only. 2% to 2.5% of the sample rests with the top ten.

The CDR3 covers 14 residues, taking in both the cysteine and the phenylalanine. The kept DNA is CDR3 alone, 42 bases in frame from the first base. At the junction V is shortened by 3 bases and J by 1 base, with 7 bases in between. CDR1 and CDR2 are drawn from the germline V gene: SGHDT, YYEEEE. Comment on this clonotype: Its antigen remains undetermined. Per-base qualities were not stored, and no clone one base away is much larger.

The material sequenced was PBMCs or a T cell subset sorted from them (not recorded which). The chain uses TRBV5-6 and TRBJ2-2, and TRBD2 may be the D gene, going by 5 matching bases. This TCR derives from an adult woman who had mild COVID-19 (a few samples of this study predate the infection). The sample titles of this study are shuffled in the database, so cell type and time point are left out; the donor was told from shared clones. Here the CDR3 is given as CASSSSGNTGELFF. The DNA sequence is given as TGTGCCAGCAGCTCCAGCGGGAACACCGGGGAGCTGTTTTTT.